This section outlines one TCR beta chain sequence together with its context. The sample belongs to a study of blood T cell repertoires in COVID-19. Study-level information: COVID-19 samples from acute and convalescent phases originated in the United States, Italy and Spain. The cDNA or gDNA used as material had been derived from T cells, B-cell-depleted T cells, or PBMCs.

In the original processing: Nucleated cell number was recorded as an estimate derived from reference gene primer amplification. The table came from immunoSEQ multiplex PCR; TCRdb's copy has only in-frame clones and leaves some out. D and trimming were read from the DNA, whereas the V and J calls and clone size are those reported in that table. The sample contains approximately 140,000 clones, approximately 90% of which appear only once. The length of the CDR3 is 15 residues. CDR1 is SGHDN, CDR2 FVKESK, per germline. The germline V and J ends were trimmed by 4 bases and 0 bases, with 12 bases remaining between them.

Sequenced sample: peripheral blood. The receptor comes from a woman aged 40 to 55 with acute or convalescent COVID-19. The chain employs TRBV14 and TRBJ1-1; D may be TRBD1 (6 bases). The CDR3 loop reads CASSPTGDLNTEAFF. The CDR3 DNA reads TGTGCCAGCAGCCCGACAGGCGACCTGAACACTGAAGCTTTCTTT. The whole variable domain, remainder taken from reference TRBV14 and TRBJ1-1, is EAGVTQFPSHSVIEKGQTVTLRCDPISGHDNLYWYRRVMGKEIKFLLHFVKESKQDESGMPNNRFLAERTGGTYSTLKVQPAELEDSGVYFCASSPTGDLNTEAFFGQGTRLTVV.